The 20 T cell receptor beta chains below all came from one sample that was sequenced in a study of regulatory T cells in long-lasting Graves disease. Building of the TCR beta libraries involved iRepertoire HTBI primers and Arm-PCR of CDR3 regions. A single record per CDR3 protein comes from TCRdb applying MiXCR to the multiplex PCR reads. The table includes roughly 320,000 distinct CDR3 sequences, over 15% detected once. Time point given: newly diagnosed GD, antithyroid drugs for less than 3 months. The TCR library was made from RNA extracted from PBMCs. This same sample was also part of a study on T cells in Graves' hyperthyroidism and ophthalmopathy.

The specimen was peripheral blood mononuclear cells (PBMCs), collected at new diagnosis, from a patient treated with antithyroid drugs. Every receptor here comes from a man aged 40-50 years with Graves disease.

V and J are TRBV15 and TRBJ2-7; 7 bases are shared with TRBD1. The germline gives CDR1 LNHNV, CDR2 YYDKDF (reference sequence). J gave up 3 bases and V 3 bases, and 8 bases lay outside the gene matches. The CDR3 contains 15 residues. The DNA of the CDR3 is TGTGCCACCAGCAGGCTCCCGGGACAGATCTACGAGCAGTACTTC. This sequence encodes CATSRLPGQIYEQYF.

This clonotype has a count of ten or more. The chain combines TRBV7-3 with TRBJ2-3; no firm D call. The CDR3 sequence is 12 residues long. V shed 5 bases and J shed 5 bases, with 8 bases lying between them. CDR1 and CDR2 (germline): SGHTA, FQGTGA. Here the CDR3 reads CASSPRGDTQYF. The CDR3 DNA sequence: TGTGCCAGCAGCCCCCGTGGAGATACGCAGTATTTT.

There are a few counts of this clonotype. In DNA, the CDR3 is TGTGCCAGCAGCCCCGGGACAGATGCAGATACGCAGTATTTT. As protein: CASSPGTDADTQYF. The chain combines TRBV7-9 with TRBJ2-3, with 7 bases matching TRBD1. Germline V lookup: CDR1 SEHNR, CDR2 FQNEAQ (reference sequence). The CDR3 is 14 amino acids. Trimming at V came to 5 bases and at J to 4 bases, leaving 6 bases not matched to a gene.

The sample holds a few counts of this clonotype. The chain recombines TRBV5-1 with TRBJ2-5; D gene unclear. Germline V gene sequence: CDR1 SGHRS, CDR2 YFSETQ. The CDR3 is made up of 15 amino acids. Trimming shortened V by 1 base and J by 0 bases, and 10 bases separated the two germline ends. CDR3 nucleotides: TGCGCCAGCAGCTTGCTTAGCTCCCACCAAGAGACCCAGTACTTC. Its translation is CASSLLSSHQETQYF. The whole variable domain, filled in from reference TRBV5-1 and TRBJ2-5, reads KAGVTQTPRYLIKTRGQQVTLSCSPISGHRSVSWYQQTPGQGLQFLFEYFSETQRNKGNFPGRFSGRQFSNSRSEMNVSTLELGDSALYLCASSLLSSHQETQYFGPGTRLLVL.

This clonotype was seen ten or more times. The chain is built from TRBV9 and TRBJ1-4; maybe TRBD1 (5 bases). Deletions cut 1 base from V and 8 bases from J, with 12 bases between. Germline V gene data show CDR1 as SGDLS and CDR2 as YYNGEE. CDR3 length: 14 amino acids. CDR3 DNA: TGTGCCAGCAGCGTACGGGGGGAGGACGAAAAACTGTTTTTT. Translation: CASSVRGEDEKLFF.

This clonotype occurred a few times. The CDR3 region is CASSSERYDTQYF. CDR3 sequence (DNA): TGTGCCAGCAGCTCCGAACGGTACGATACGCAGTATTTT. V usage is TRBV7-9 and J usage is TRBJ2-3, with D hard to call. Germline CDR1 and CDR2: SEHNR and FQNEAQ (reference sequence). The CDR3 totals 13 residues. V lost 4 bases, J lost 6 bases, and 11 bases lay in between.

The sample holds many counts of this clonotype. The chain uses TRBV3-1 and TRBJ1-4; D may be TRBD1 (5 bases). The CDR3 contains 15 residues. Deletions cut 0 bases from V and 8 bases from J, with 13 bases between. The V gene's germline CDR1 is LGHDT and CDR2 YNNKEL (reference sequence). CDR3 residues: CASSQDGAEAEKLFF. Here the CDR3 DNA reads TGTGCCAGCAGCCAAGACGGGGCCGAGGCCGAAAAACTGTTTTTT.

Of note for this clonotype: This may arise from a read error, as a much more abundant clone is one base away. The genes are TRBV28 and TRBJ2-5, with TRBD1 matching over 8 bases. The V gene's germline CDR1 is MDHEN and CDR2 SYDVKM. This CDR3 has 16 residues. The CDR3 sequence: CTSSPMDRAFQETQYF. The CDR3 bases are TGTACCAGCAGCCCGATGGACAGGGCTTTCCAAGAGACCCAGTACTTC.

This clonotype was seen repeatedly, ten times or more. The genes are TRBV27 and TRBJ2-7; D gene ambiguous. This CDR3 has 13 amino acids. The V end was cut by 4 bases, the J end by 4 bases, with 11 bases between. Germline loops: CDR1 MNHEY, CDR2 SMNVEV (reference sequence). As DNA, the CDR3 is TGTGCCAGCAGTTGGAGTTGGGGATACGAGCAGTACTTC. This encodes CASSWSWGYEQYF.

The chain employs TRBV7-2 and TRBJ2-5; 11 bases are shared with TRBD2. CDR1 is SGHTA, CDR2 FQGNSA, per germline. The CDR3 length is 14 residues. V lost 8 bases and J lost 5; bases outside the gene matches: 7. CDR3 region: CASRSGRAVETQYF. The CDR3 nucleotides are TGTGCCAGCCGTAGCGGGAGGGCCGTGGAGACCCAGTACTTC.

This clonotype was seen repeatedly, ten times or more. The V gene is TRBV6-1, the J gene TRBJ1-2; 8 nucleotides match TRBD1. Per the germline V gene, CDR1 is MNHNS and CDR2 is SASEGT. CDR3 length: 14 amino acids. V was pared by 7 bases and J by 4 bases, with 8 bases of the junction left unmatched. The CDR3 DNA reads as TGTGCCAGCACCCCGAGACAGGGGCTCTATGGCTACACCTTC. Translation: CASTPRQGLYGYTF.

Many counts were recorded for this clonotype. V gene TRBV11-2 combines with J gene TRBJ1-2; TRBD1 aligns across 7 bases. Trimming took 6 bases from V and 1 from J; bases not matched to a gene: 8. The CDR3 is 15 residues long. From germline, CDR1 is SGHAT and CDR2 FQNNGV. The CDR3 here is CASRPRTGLNYGYTF. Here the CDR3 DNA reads TGTGCCAGCAGGCCTAGGACAGGACTTAACTATGGCTACACCTTC.

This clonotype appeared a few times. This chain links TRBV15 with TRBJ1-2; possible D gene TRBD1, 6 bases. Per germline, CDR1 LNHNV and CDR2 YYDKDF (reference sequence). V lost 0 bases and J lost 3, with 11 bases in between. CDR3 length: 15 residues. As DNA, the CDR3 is TGTGCCACCAGCAGAGATCGCGGGGGCGACTATGGCTACACCTTC. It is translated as CATSRDRGGDYGYTF.

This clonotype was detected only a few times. For the CDR3, the DNA is TGTGCCAGCAGCCTAAGTGGACAGCACAATCAGCCCCAGCATTTT. Translating gives CASSLSGQHNQPQHF. The chain employs TRBV27 and TRBJ1-5; D might be TRBD1 (6 bases). There are 15 residues in the CDR3. CDR1 is MNHEY and CDR2 is SMNVEV in the germline V gene (reference sequence). Trimming pared 6 bases from V and 3 bases from J, leaving 15 bases between.

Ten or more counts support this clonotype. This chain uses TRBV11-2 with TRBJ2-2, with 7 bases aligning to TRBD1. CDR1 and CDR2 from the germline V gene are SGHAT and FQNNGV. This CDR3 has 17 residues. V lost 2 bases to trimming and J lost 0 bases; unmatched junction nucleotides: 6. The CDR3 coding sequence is TGTGCCAGCAGCTTACCCCGACAGGGCGCGAACACCGGGGAGCTGTTTTTT. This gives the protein CASSLPRQGANTGELFF.

In nucleotides, the CDR3 is TGTGCCAGCCACAAGTACGATGGCTACACCTTC. This encodes CASHKYDGYTF. V and J are TRBV19 and TRBJ1-2; no reliable D call. Germline lookup yields CDR1 LNHDA and CDR2 SQIVND (reference sequence). The CDR3 covers 11 residues. The germline V and J ends were trimmed by 9 bases and 6 bases, with 11 bases remaining between them.

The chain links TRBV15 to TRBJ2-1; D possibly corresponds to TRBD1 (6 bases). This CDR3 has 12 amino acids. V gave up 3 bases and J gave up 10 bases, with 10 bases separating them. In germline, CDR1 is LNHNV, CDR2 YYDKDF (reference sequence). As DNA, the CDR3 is TGTGCCACCAGCAGGGACAGCTACGAGCAGTTCTTC. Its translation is CATSRDSYEQFF.

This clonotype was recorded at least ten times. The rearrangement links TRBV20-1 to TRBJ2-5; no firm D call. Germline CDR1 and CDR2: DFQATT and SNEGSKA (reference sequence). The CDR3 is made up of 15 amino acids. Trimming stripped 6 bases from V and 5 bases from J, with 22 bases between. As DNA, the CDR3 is TGCAGTGCGATATCTCCCGTGTCTACCCCGGAGACCCAGTACTTC. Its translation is CSAISPVSTPETQYF.

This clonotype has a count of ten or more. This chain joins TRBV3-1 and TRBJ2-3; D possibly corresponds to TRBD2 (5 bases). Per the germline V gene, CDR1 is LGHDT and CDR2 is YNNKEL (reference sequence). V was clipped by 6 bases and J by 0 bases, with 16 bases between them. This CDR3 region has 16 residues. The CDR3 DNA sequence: TGTGCCAGCAGGGCGGCGGGCAGCTCTAGCACAGATACGCAGTATTTT. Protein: CASRAAGSSSTDTQYF.

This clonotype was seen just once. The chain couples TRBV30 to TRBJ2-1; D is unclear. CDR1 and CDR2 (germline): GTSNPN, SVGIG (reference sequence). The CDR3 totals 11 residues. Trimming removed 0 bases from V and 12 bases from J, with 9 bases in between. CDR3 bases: TGTGCCTGGAGTGTAAGTCGGCGGCAGTTCTTC. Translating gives CAWSVSRRQFF.